This T cell receptor beta chain was sequenced for a study of blood T cell repertoires in COVID-19. Study overall: Collection of acute and convalescent COVID-19 samples took place in the United States, Italy and Spain. Sources were T cells, B-cell-depleted T cells, or PBMCs; the material itself was cDNA or gDNA.

Per the original methods: Amplification of reference gene primers provided the estimated nucleated cell counts. Libraries were prepared by immunoSEQ multiplex PCR; TCRdb keeps only in-frame clonotypes and omits some of them. V, J and clone size were drawn from that table, and D and trimming were deduced from the DNA. The sample includes tens of thousands of clones, about 85% of them seen just once. This clone was counted once. Deletions cut 4 bases from V and 4 bases from J, with 16 bases between. The germline gives CDR1 SGHAT, CDR2 FQNNGV. The length of the CDR3 is 15 residues. Material for sequencing was peripheral blood. The chain combines TRBV11-2 with TRBJ2-5, with D uncertain. The sequence derives from a man in his fifties or sixties with acute or convalescent COVID-19. CDR3 sequence: CASSSGGGSVETQYF. CDR3 DNA: TGTGCCAGCAGCTCGGGTGGTGGCAGCGTAGAGACCCAGTACTTC.